The T cell receptor (beta chain) under discussion was sequenced for a study of shared clonotypes between healthy human individuals. Study outcomes and limitations: Despite large depth, rarefaction showed incomplete sorted-subset sequencing. When compared with the clonotypes that were shared by all four sorted-subset donors, the non-shared clonotypes turned out to have lower generation probabilities.

Turning to this clone: Antigen: not known.

The material for each subset, its genomic DNA, was split evenly across several immunoSEQ plates. Here immunoSEQ multiplex PCR was the method, and the copy in TCRdb shows in-frame clones only, minus some. The sample includes 1.4 million or so clones, 98% of them seen just once. Germline CDR1 and CDR2: KGHSH and LQKENI. CDR3 length: 16 amino acids. V gave up 3 bases and J gave up 2 bases, with 17 bases separating them. The chain has TRBV18 and TRBJ2-7; possible D gene TRBD2, 5 bases. The clonotype was recovered from a man aged 25-40 years in good health. Sample: naive CD4+ T cells sorted from blood. The subset is: CD45RA+ positively selected. The CDR3 spells CASSPPGSEGTYEQYF. The CDR3 bases are TGTGCCAGCTCACCGCCCGGGTCTGAGGGCACCTACGAGCAGTACTTC. Combining the CDR3 with reference TRBV18 and TRBJ2-7 gives the whole variable domain NAGVMQNPRHLVRRRGQEARLRCSPMKGHSHVYWYRQLPEEGLKFMVYLQKENIIDESGMPKERFSAEFPKEGPSILRIQQVVRGDSAAYFCASSPPGSEGTYEQYFGPGTRLTVT.